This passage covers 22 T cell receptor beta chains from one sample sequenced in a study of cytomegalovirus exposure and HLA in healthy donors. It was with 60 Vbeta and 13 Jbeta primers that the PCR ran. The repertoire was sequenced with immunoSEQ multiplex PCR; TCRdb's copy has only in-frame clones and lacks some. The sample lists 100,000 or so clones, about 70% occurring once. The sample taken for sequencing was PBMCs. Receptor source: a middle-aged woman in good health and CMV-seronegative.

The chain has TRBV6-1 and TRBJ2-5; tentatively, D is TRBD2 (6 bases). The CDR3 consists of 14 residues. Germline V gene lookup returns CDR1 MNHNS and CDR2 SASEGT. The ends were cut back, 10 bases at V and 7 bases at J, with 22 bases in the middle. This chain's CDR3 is CATLTGSVGGTQYF. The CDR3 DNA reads TGTGCCACCCTCACCGGGAGCGTAGGAGGGACCCAGTACTTC.

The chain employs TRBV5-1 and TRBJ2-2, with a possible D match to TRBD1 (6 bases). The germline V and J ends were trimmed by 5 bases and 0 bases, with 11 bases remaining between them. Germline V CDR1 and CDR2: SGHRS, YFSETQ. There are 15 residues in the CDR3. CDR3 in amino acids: CASSRTETNTGELFF. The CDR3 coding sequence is TGCGCCAGCAGTAGGACAGAGACGAACACCGGGGAGCTGTTTTTT.

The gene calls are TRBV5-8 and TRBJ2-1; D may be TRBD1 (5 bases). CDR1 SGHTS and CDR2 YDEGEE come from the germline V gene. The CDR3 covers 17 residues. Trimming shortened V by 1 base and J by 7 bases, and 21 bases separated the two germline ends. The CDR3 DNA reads TGTGCCAGCAGCTTGAGAGAAGGGGTAGCAGAGCTTAATGAGCAGTTCTTC. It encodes CASSLREGVAELNEQFF.

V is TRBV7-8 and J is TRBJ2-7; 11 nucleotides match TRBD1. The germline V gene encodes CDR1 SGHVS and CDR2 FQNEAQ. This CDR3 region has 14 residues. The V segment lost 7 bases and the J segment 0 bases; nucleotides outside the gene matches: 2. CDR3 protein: CASTGQGASYEQYF. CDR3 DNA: TGTGCCAGCACCGGACAGGGGGCCTCCTACGAGCAGTACTTC.

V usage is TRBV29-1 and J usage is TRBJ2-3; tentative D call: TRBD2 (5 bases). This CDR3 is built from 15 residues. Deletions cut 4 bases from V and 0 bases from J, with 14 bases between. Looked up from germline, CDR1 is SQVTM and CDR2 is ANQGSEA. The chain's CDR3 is CSVAGSRTSTDTQYF. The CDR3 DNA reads TGCAGCGTTGCGGGATCCAGGACGAGCACAGATACGCAGTATTTT.

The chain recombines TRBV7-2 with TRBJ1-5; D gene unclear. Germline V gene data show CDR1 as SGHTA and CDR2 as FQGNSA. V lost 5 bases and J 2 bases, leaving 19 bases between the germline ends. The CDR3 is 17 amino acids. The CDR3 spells CASSLDGPPGGNQPQHF. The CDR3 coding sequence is TGTGCCAGCAGCCTCGACGGACCTCCCGGGGGCAATCAGCCCCAGCATTTT.

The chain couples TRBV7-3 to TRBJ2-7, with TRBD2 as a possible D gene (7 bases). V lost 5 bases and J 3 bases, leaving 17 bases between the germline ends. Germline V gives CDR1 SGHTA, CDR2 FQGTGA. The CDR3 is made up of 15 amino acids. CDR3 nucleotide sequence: TGTGCCAGCAGCCCAGAGGGGGGGCCTTTCTACGAGCAGTACTTC. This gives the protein CASSPEGGPFYEQYF.

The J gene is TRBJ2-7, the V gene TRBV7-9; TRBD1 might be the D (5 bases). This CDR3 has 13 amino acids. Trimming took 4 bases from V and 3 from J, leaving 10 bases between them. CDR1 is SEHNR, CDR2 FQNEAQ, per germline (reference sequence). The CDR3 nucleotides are TGTGCCAGCAGCTCCAAACAGGTCTACGAGCAGTACTTC. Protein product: CASSSKQVYEQYF. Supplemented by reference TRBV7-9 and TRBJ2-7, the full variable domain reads DTGVSQNPRHKITKRGQNVTFRCDPISEHNRLYWYRQTLGQGPEFLTYFQNEAQLEKSRLLSDRFSAERPKGSFSTLEIQRTEQGDSAMYLCASSSKQVYEQYFGPGTRLTVT.

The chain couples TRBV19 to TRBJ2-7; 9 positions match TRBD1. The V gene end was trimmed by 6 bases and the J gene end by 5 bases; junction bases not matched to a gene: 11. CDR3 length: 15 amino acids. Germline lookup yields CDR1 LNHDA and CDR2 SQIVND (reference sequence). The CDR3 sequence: CASSPRTGGVDEQYF. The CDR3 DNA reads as TGTGCCAGTAGCCCTAGAACAGGGGGCGTGGACGAGCAGTACTTC. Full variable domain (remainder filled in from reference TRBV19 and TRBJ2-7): DGGITQSPKYLFRKEGQNVTLSCEQNLNHDAMYWYRQDPGQGLRLIYYSQIVNDFQKGDIAEGYSVSREKKESFPLTVTSAQKNPTAFYLCASSPRTGGVDEQYFGPGTRLTVT.

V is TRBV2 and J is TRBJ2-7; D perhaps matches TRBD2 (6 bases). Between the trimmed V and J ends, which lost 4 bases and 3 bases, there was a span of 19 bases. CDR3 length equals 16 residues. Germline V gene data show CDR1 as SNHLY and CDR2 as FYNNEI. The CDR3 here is CASSASSGLGGYEQYF. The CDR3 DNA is TGTGCCAGCAGTGCCAGCTCGGGACTGGGGGGCTACGAGCAGTACTTC.

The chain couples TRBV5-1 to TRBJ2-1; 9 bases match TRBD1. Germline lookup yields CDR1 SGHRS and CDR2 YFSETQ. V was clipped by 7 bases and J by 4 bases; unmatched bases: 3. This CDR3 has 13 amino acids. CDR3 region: CASSGQGYNEQFF. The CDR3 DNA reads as TGCGCCAGCTCGGGACAGGGTTACAATGAGCAGTTCTTC.

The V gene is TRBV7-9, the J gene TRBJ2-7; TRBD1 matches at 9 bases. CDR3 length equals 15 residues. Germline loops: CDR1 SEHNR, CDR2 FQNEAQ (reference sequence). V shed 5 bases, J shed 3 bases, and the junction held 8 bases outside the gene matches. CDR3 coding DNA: TGTGCCAGCAGCCTCCGGGACAGGGTTGGCTACGAGCAGTACTTC. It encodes CASSLRDRVGYEQYF.

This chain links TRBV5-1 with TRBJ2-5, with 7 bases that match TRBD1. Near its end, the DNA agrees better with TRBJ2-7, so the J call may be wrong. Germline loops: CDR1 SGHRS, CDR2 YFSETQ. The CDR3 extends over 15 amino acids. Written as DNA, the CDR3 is TGCGCCAGCTCCTCACGGGACAGCACCTCCTACGAGCAGTACTTC. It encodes CASSSRDSTSYEQYF.

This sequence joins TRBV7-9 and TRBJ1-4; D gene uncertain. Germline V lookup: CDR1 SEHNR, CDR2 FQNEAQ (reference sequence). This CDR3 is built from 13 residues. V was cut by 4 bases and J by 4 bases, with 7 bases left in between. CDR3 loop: CASSSQVNEKLFF. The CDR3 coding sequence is TGTGCCAGCAGCTCTCAGGTTAATGAAAAACTGTTTTTT.

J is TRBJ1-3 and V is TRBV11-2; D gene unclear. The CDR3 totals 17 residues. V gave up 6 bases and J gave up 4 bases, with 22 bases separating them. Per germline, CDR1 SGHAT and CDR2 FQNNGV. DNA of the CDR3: TGTGCCAGCAGTAAACCGGGAGCCCTTGCCTACGGAAACACCATATATTTT. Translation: CASSKPGALAYGNTIYF.

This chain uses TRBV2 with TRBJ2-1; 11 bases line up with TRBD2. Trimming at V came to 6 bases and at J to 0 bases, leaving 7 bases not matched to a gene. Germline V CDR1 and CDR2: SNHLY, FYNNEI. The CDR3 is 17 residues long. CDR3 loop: CASRTGTSGFSYNEQFF. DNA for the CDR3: TGTGCCAGCAGAACCGGGACTAGCGGATTCTCCTACAATGAGCAGTTCTTC.

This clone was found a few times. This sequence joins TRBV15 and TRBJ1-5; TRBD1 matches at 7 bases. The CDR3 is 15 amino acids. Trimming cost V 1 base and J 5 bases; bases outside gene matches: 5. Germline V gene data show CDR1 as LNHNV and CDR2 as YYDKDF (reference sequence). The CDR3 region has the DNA TGTGCCACCAGCAGAGTAAAGACAGGGCATCAGCCCCAGCATTTT. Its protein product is CATSRVKTGHQPQHF.

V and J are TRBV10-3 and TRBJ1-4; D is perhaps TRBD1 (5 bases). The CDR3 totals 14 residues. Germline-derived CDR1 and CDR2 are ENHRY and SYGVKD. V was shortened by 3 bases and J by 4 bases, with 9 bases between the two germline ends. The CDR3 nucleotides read TGTGCCATCAGTGAAGACAGCCTTAATGAAAAACTGTTTTTT. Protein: CAISEDSLNEKLFF.

In nucleotides, the CDR3 is TGTGCCAGCAGCTTAATAGGGGGCTCCTACGAGCAGTACTTC. Its protein is CASSLIGGSYEQYF. V is TRBV7-3 and J is TRBJ2-7; maybe TRBD1 (6 bases). V was trimmed by 1 base and J by 0 bases, leaving 7 bases between them. CDR1 and CDR2 from the germline V gene are SGHTA and FQGTGA. The CDR3 covers 14 residues. The whole variable domain, remainder taken from reference TRBV7-3 and TRBJ2-7, is GAGVSQTPSNKVTEKGKYVELRCDPISGHTALYWYRQSLGQGPEFLIYFQGTGAADDSGLPNDRFFAVRPEGSVSTLKIQRTERGDSAVYLCASSLIGGSYEQYFGPGTRLTVT.

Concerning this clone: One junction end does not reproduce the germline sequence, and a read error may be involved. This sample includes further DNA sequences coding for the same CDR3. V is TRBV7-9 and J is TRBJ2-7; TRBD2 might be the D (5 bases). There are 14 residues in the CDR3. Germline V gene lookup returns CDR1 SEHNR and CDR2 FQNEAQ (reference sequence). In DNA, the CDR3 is TGTGCCAGTAGCTTAGAGTTAGTGGGAGACGAGCAGTACTTC. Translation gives CASSLELVGDEQYF.

This CDR3 reads CASSLEGTDYGYTF. The CDR3 DNA reads TGTGCCAGCAGCTTAGAGGGGACAGACTATGGCTACACCTTC. The J gene is TRBJ1-2, the V gene TRBV11-2; 7 bases are a match to TRBD1. CDR1 and CDR2 (germline): SGHAT, FQNNGV. V gave up 0 bases and J gave up 3 bases; unmatched junction bases: 1. The CDR3 consists of 14 residues.

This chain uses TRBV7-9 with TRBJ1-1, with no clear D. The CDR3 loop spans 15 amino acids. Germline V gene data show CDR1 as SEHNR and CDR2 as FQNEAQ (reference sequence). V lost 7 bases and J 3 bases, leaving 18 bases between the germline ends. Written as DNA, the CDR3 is TGTGCCAGCACCAAACTTGAAGAGGTCTACACTGAAGCTTTCTTT. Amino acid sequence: CASTKLEEVYTEAFF.